This T cell receptor beta chain was identified during a study of blood T cell repertoires in COVID-19. Across the whole study: Acute-phase and convalescent COVID-19 samples originated in the United States, Italy and Spain. Sources were T cells, B-cell-depleted T cells, or PBMCs; the material itself was cDNA or gDNA.

Per the study methods: Counts of nucleated cells, estimated from reference gene primer amplification, were obtained. Repertoires were generated with immunoSEQ multiplex PCR, while TCRdb's copy carries only in-frame clones and drops some. V, J and clone size are taken as reported in that table, and D and trimming were inferred from the DNA itself. The sample contains just over 95,000 clones, roughly 82% of which appear only once. Germline lookup yields CDR1 MNHEY and CDR2 SVGAGI. The ends lost 6 bases at V and 4 bases at J; junction bases unmatched: 12. This CDR3 comprises 15 residues. Sequenced input: peripheral blood. The TCR sequence derives from an older man with acute or convalescent COVID-19. This rearrangement joins TRBV6-5 to TRBJ2-7, with 7 bases matching TRBD2. CDR3 protein: CASSSQGGAEYEQYF. The DNA of the CDR3 is TGTGCCAGCAGCTCCCAGGGAGGGGCGGAATACGAGCAGTACTTC.